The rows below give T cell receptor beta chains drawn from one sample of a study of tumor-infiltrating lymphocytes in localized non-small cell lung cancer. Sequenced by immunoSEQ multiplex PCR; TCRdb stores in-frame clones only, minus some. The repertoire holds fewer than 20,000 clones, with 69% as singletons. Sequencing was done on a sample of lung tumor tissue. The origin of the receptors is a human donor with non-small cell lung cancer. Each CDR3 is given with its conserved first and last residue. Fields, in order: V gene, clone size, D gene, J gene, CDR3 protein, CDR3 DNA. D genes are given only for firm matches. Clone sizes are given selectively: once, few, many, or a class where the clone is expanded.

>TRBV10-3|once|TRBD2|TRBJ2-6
CAISEVAGTSGANVLTF
TGTGCCATCAGTGAAGTAGCGGGGACCTCTGGGGCCAACGTCCTGACTTTC
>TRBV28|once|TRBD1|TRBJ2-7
CASSFSGTGAYEQYF
TGTGCCAGCAGTTTCTCCGGGACAGGGGCCTACGAGCAGTACTTC
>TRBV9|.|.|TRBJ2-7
CASSVSGNTLYEQYF
TGTGCCAGCAGCGTCAGCGGAAATACCCTCTACGAGCAGTACTTC
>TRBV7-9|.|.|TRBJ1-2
CASSLGDYGYTF
TGTGCCAGCAGCTTGGGGGATTATGGCTACACCTTC
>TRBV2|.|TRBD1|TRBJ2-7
CASSEADRTGQYF
TGTGCCAGCAGTGAAGCGGACAGGACGGGGCAGTACTTC
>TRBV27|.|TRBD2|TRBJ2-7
CASSSSVGMGGSYYEQYF
TGTGCCAGCAGTTCCTCCGTGGGAATGGGCGGGAGTTACTACGAGCAGTACTTC
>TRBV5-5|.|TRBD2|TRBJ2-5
CASSFGTSGRGRGETQYF
TGTGCCAGCAGCTTCGGGACTAGCGGGAGGGGCCGCGGGGAGACCCAGTACTTC
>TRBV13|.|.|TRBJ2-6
CASSSRWQSGANVLTF
TGTGCCAGCAGCTCCCGGTGGCAATCTGGGGCCAACGTCCTGACTTTC
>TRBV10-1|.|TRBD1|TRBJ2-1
CARQDRWIDEQFF
TGCGCCAGACAGGACAGGTGGATCGATGAGCAGTTCTTC
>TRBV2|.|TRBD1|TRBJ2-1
CASSRDRGSGLSDEQFF
TGTGCCAGCAGTCGGGACAGGGGAAGCGGTCTGAGCGATGAGCAGTTCTTC
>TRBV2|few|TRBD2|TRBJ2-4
CASREGTSGRYF
TGTGCCAGCAGAGAAGGGACTAGCGGGAGGTACTTC
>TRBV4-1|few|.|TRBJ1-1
CASSQGAWNTEAFF
TGCGCCAGCAGCCAAGGGGCATGGAACACTGAAGCTTTCTTT
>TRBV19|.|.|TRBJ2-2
CASSTGAGSTGELFF
TGTGCCAGTAGTACGGGTGCGGGGTCCACCGGGGAGCTGTTTTTT
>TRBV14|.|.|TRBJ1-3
CASSQGSFGNTIYF
TGTGCCAGCAGCCAAGGATCCTTTGGAAACACCATATATTTT
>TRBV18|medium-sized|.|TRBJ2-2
CASSPDVLTGRRGTGELFF
TGTGCCAGCTCCCCCGATGTATTAACCGGCCGTAGGGGGACCGGGGAGCTGTTTTTT
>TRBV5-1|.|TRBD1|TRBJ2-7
CASRTGNEQYF
TGCGCCAGCAGGACAGGGAACGAGCAGTACTTC
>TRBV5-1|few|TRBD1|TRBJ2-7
CASSYPGQGYEQYF
TGCGCCAGCAGCTATCCGGGACAGGGCTACGAGCAGTACTTC
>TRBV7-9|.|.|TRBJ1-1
CASSREAQLNTEAFF
TGTGCCAGCAGCCGAGAGGCACAGCTGAACACTGAAGCTTTCTTT
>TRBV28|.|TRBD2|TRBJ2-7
CASSFGRLAGYEQYF
TGTGCCAGCAGTTTCGGTCGGCTAGCGGGGTACGAGCAGTACTTC
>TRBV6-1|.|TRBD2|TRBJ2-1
CASSGLAGGSYNEQFF
TGTGCCAGCAGTGGACTAGCGGGAGGCTCCTACAATGAGCAGTTCTTC
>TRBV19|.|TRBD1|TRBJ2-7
CASSTGTDPYEQYF
TGTGCCAGTAGTACCGGGACAGATCCCTACGAGCAGTACTTC
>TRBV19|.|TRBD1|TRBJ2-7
CASSIRGQGLYEQYF
TGTGCCAGTAGTATCCGGGGACAGGGACTCTACGAGCAGTACTTC
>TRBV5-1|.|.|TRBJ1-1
CASSPGTLNTEAFF
TGCGCCAGCAGCCCCGGGACTTTGAACACTGAAGCTTTCTTT
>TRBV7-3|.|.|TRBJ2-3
CASSWGRTSTDTQYF
TGTGCCAGCAGCTGGGGACGAACTAGCACAGATACGCAGTATTTT
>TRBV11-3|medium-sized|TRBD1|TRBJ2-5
CASSLGTGLNQETQYF
TGTGCCAGCAGCTTAGGGACAGGCCTAAACCAAGAGACCCAGTACTTC
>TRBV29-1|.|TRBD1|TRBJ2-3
CSVEGPGQGADTQYF
TGCAGCGTTGAAGGACCGGGACAGGGGGCAGATACGCAGTATTTT
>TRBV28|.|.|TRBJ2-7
CASTDRAGYYEQYF
TGTGCCAGCACCGACAGGGCGGGGTACTACGAGCAGTACTTC
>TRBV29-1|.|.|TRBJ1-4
CSLRATNEKLFF
TGCAGCCTGCGGGCAACTAATGAAAAACTGTTTTTT
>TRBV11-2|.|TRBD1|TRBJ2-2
CASSQGQGTGGELFF
TGTGCCAGCAGCCAGGGACAGGGAACGGGCGGGGAGCTGTTTTTT
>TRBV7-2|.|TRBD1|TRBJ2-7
CASSPGQGARYEQYF
TGTGCCAGCAGCCCAGGACAGGGGGCGCGTTACGAGCAGTACTTC
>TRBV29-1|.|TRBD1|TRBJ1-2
CSVELGDRRTNYGYTF
TGCAGCGTTGAACTTGGGGACAGGAGGACTAACTATGGCTACACCTTC
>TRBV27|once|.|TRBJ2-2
CASGGKMGGELFF
TGTGCCTCCGGGGGAAAGATGGGTGGGGAGCTGTTTTTT
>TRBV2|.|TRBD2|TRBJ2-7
CASSVSGSREQYF
TGTGCCAGCAGTGTTAGCGGGTCCAGGGAGCAGTACTTC
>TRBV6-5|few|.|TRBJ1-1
CASTKTGGGDEAFF
TGTGCCAGCACCAAAACTGGAGGGGGAGATGAAGCTTTCTTT
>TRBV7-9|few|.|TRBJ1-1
CASSLVSTAEAFF
TGTGCCAGCAGCTTAGTCTCGACGGCTGAAGCTTTCTTT
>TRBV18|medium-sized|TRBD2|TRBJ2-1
CASSPPLAGGYNEQFF
TGTGCCAGCTCACCACCGCTAGCGGGGGGATACAATGAGCAGTTCTTC
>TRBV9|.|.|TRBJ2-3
CASSVALSTDTQYF
TGTGCCAGCAGCGTGGCGTTGAGCACAGATACGCAGTATTTT